Below, 21 T cell receptor beta chains from the same sample are listed, as sequenced in a study of cytomegalovirus exposure and HLA in healthy donors. Researchers ran the PCR with 60 Vbeta and 13 Jbeta primers. Assay used: immunoSEQ multiplex PCR; TCRdb lists only in-frame clones, some missing. Of about 140,000 clones detected, 75% appear once; the ten largest clones hold around 3.4%. Sequencing used PBMCs. These receptors all come from a man aged 35 to 55 in good health and CMV-seronegative.

The rearrangement uses TRBV10-3 and TRBJ2-5, with 7 nucleotides matching TRBD1. V shed 3 bases, J shed 5 bases, and the junction held 3 bases outside the gene matches. This CDR3 comprises 13 residues. In germline, CDR1 is ENHRY, CDR2 SYGVKD. CDR3 in DNA: TGTGCCATCAGTGAAGGGGGCCGGGAGACCCAGTACTTC. Protein sequence: CAISEGGRETQYF.

This chain links TRBV11-3 with TRBJ2-3, with D possibly being TRBD2 (6 bases). Trimming cost V 4 bases and J 6 bases, with 17 bases left between them. Germline V gene sequence: CDR1 SGHNT, CDR2 YENEEA. The CDR3 is made up of 15 amino acids. DNA for the CDR3: TGTGCCAGCAGCTCCGCTAGTGGCCTAGCGGATACGCAGTATTTT. Protein: CASSSASGLADTQYF.

The chain has TRBV7-2 and TRBJ1-3; the match to TRBD1 covers 7 bases. The germline gives CDR1 SGHTA, CDR2 FQGNSA. This CDR3 has 17 residues. The V segment lost 3 bases and the J segment 0 bases; nucleotides outside the gene matches: 8. CDR3 nucleotide sequence: TGTGCCAGCAGCTTCCGAGGGACAGCCAACTCTGGAAACACCATATATTTT. Translation: CASSFRGTANSGNTIYF.

This chain connects TRBV7-9 to TRBJ2-1; 12 nucleotides align to TRBD2. The CDR3 is 17 amino acids. The germline CDR1 and CDR2 sequences are SEHNR and FQNEAQ (reference sequence). V was clipped by 4 bases and J by 5 bases; unmatched bases: 9. The CDR3 coding sequence is TGTGCCAGCAGCTCGAGGGGGCTAGCGGGGGGGAACAATGAGCAGTTCTTC. Protein: CASSSRGLAGGNNEQFF.

V gene TRBV5-4 combines with J gene TRBJ1-3; 11 nucleotides align to TRBD1. Losses at the gene ends were 3 bases for V and 4 bases for J; bases not matched to a gene: 6. This CDR3 has 16 residues. Germline V gene sequence: CDR1 SGHNT, CDR2 YYREEE (reference sequence). CDR3 protein: CASSSGTGGKGNTIYF. In DNA, the CDR3 is TGTGCCAGCAGCTCCGGGACAGGGGGAAAAGGAAACACCATATATTTT.

The chain joins TRBV2 to TRBJ2-6; unclear D gene. Trimming cost V 7 bases and J 2 bases, with 15 bases left between them. There are 16 residues in the CDR3. Germline CDR1 SNHLY, CDR2 FYNNEI. This chain's CDR3 is CASNQEDGTGANVLTF. The CDR3, as DNA: TGTGCCAGCAATCAGGAAGATGGAACTGGGGCCAACGTCCTGACTTTC.

The V and J genes are TRBV4-2 and TRBJ2-7; the match to TRBD2 covers 9 bases. CDR3 length: 16 residues. Germline lookup yields CDR1 LGHNA and CDR2 YNFKEQ. Trimming removed 3 bases from V and 7 bases from J; junction bases left unmatched: 13. CDR3 nucleotide sequence: TGTGCCAGCAGCCAGGGTAGCGGGGGAGACCCAAGTGAGCAGTACTTC. Translated: CASSQGSGGDPSEQYF.

This clone has just a few counts. V and J are TRBV6-5 and TRBJ1-1; possibly TRBD1 for D (5 bases). Trimming pared 6 bases from V and 8 bases from J, leaving 16 bases between. The CDR3 is 13 amino acids. The germline gives CDR1 MNHEY, CDR2 SVGAGI. CDR3 nucleotides: TGTGCCAGCAGCGGACATCCTCCGTCGGAAGCTTTCTTT. Protein product: CASSGHPPSEAFF.

The rearrangement links TRBV7-8 to TRBJ2-2; 9 positions agree with TRBD1. CDR3 length: 17 residues. Trimming removed 2 bases from V and 0 bases from J; junction bases left unmatched: 4. The germline CDR1 and CDR2 sequences are SGHVS and FQNEAQ. The DNA for the CDR3 is TGTGCCAGCAGCTTAAACAGGGGGCGTACGAACACCGGGGAGCTGTTTTTT. Protein product: CASSLNRGRTNTGELFF.

This clone was observed a handful of times. This rearrangement joins TRBV4-3 to TRBJ2-3; D is ambiguous. V lost 4 bases and J lost 4, with 9 bases in between. This CDR3 spans 13 amino acids. Germline values: CDR1 LGHNA, CDR2 YSLEER. This CDR3 reads CASSLKTADTQYF. The CDR3 nucleotides are TGCGCCAGCAGCCTTAAGACTGCAGATACGCAGTATTTT.

J is TRBJ2-1 and V is TRBV5-1; 10 nucleotides agree with TRBD1. In germline, CDR1 is SGHRS, CDR2 YFSETQ. CDR3 length equals 17 residues. The junction had 8 bases not matched to a gene; V was cut back by 0 bases and J by 5 bases. In DNA, the CDR3 is TGCGCCAGCAGCTTGGACCCGCCGGGACAGGGGAACAATGAGCAGTTCTTC. This translates into CASSLDPPGQGNNEQFF.

The chain joins TRBV13 to TRBJ1-1; no clear D. Germline CDR1 and CDR2: PRHDT and FYEKMQ (reference sequence). Trimming took 2 bases from V and 3 from J, leaving 13 bases between them. This CDR3 comprises 15 residues. The chain's CDR3 is CASSLSLSGYTEAFF. CDR3 DNA sequence: TGTGCCAGCAGCTTAAGTCTTTCGGGTTACACTGAAGCTTTCTTT.

V gene TRBV28 combines with J gene TRBJ2-5, with unresolved D. The CDR3 covers 12 residues. Germline-derived CDR1 and CDR2 are MDHEN and SYDVKM. Trimming stripped 5 bases from V and 7 bases from J, with 11 bases between. CDR3 sequence: CASSLTGWTQYF. CDR3 nucleotides: TGTGCCAGCAGTCTCACCGGTTGGACCCAGTACTTC.

The CDR3 nucleotides are TGTGCCAGCAGACTAGCGAGCCGTCACCTTAACTCCCAGTACTTC. Translation: CASRLASRHLNSQYF. The V call is TRBV9, the J call TRBJ2-5; 7 positions agree with TRBD2. The length of the CDR3 is 15 residues. CDR1 is SGDLS and CDR2 is YYNGEE in the germline V gene. After removal of 5 bases from V and 9 bases from J, the junction contained 16 bases not matched to a gene.

The chain carries TRBV2 and TRBJ2-7; 7 nucleotides agree with TRBD1. Germline loops: CDR1 SNHLY, CDR2 FYNNEI. J gave up 1 base and V 3 bases, and 6 bases lay outside the gene matches. The CDR3 is 15 residues long. CDR3 loop: CASSDPGTESYEQYF. CDR3 DNA: TGTGCCAGCAGTGACCCCGGGACAGAATCCTACGAGCAGTACTTC.

V and J are TRBV5-1 and TRBJ1-6, with D perhaps matching TRBD1 (5 bases). This CDR3 has 17 residues. Germline CDR1 SGHRS, CDR2 YFSETQ. With 5 bases removed from V and 0 bases from J, the gap between germline ends came to 15 bases. The CDR3: CASSPGGGSSYNSPLHF. CDR3 nucleotide sequence: TGCGCCAGCAGTCCCGGCGGGGGGAGCTCCTATAATTCACCCCTCCACTTT.

The chain couples TRBV6-5 to TRBJ2-3; 7 bases match TRBD2. The CDR3 totals 15 residues. Germline V CDR1 and CDR2: MNHEY, SVGAGI. After removal of 2 bases from V and 1 base from J, the junction contained 3 bases not matched to a gene. CDR3 sequence: CASSYGLAGTDTQYF. In nucleotides, the CDR3 is TGTGCCAGCAGTTACGGCCTAGCGGGCACAGATACGCAGTATTTT.

The genes are TRBV5-6 and TRBJ2-7; tentative D call: TRBD1 (6 bases). Deletions cut 4 bases from V and 11 bases from J, with 13 bases between. The CDR3 is 11 residues long. CDR1 and CDR2 (germline): SGHDT, YYEEEE. The CDR3: CASSHRQEKYF. As DNA, the CDR3 is TGTGCCAGCAGCCACCGACAGGAAAAGTACTTC.

The V gene is TRBV5-1, the J gene TRBJ2-5; 7 bases agree with TRBD1. Germline-derived CDR1 and CDR2 are SGHRS and YFSETQ. Unmatched junction bases numbered 10, after V lost 6 bases and J lost 2 bases. The CDR3 consists of 15 residues. The CDR3 spells CASTRGRRGQETQYF. The CDR3 region has the DNA TGCGCCAGCACGAGGGGGCGTCGGGGACAAGAGACCCAGTACTTC.

The rearrangement links TRBV7-2 to TRBJ1-5; D might be TRBD1 (5 bases). Germline CDR1 is SGHTA and CDR2 is FQGNSA. Deletions cut 5 bases from V and 7 bases from J, with 21 bases between. CDR3 size: 16 residues. This chain's CDR3 is CASSPPGREGGQPQHF. In DNA form, the CDR3 reads TGTGCCAGCAGCCCTCCGGGCAGGGAAGGAGGGCAGCCCCAGCATTTT.

This clone was found a few times. The V gene is TRBV10-3, the J gene TRBJ1-4, with D uncertain. V lost 3 bases to trimming and J lost 3 bases, with 8 bases between them. This CDR3 contains 14 residues. The V gene's germline CDR1 is ENHRY and CDR2 SYGVKD. CDR3 loop: CAISDLAANEKLFF. Written as DNA, the CDR3 is TGTGCCATCAGTGACTTGGCAGCTAATGAAAAACTGTTTTTT.